The rows below give T cell receptor beta chains drawn from one sample of a study of cytomegalovirus exposure and HLA in healthy donors. Only in-frame clones appear in the TCRdb table, and some are missing; sequencing was by immunoSEQ multiplex PCR. The table lists more than 140,000 clones, approximately 80% of them singletons. Material: PBMCs. The receptor source for this set is a man aged 25-45 years in good health and CMV-seropositive. Both conserved end residues are part of each CDR3. Fields, in order: clone size, D gene, J gene, V gene, CDR3 protein, CDR3 DNA. A D gene is named only where the DNA matches it firmly. The listing skips clone size in some rows; elsewhere it reads once, few, many or a size class.

>NA|TRBD1|TRBJ2-3|TRBV11-2
CASIHWTGTGTDTQYF
TGTGCCAGCATACATTGGACAGGGACTGGCACAGATACGCAGTATTTT
>NA|NA|TRBJ1-5|TRBV6-6
CAGPTGSSNQPQHF
TGTGCCGGCCCGACAGGCTCCAGCAATCAGCCCCAGCATTTT
>NA|NA|TRBJ1-1|TRBV5-1
CASSLAPDSLNTEAFF
TGCGCCAGCAGCTTGGCTCCGGACAGCTTGAACACTGAAGCTTTCTTT
>NA|NA|TRBJ1-4|TRBV5-1
CASSELQAEKLFF
TGCGCCAGCAGCGAATTACAGGCTGAAAAACTGTTTTTT
>once|TRBD1|TRBJ2-2|TRBV4-1
CASSQDLGQGANTGELFF
TGCGCCAGCAGCCAAGATTTGGGACAGGGGGCGAACACCGGGGAGCTGTTTTTT
>NA|NA|TRBJ2-7|TRBV27
CASSLQGGNEQYF
TGTGCCAGCAGTTTACAGGGAGGCAACGAGCAGTACTTC
>few|NA|TRBJ2-7|TRBV5-6
CASSLERFSYEQYF
TGTGCCAGCAGCTTGGAGAGATTCTCCTACGAGCAGTACTTC
>NA|TRBD1|TRBJ1-2|TRBV5-1
CASSLGGRGPYGYTF
TGCGCCAGCAGCTTGGGCGGCAGGGGGCCTTATGGCTACACCTTC
>NA|NA|TRBJ1-1|TRBV27
CASSTRNTEAFF
TGTGCCAGCAGTACCAGGAACACTGAAGCTTTCTTT
>NA|TRBD1|TRBJ1-3|TRBV6-5
CASSYGTAGNTIYF
TGTGCCAGCAGTTACGGGACAGCTGGAAACACCATATATTTT
>NA|NA|TRBJ2-3|TRBV18
CASSPPAGADTQYF
TGTGCCAGCTCACCACCGGCAGGCGCAGATACGCAGTATTTT
>NA|NA|TRBJ1-1|TRBV7-2
CASSRQASTEAFF
TGTGCCAGCAGCCGTCAGGCGTCCACTGAAGCTTTCTTT
>NA|TRBD1|TRBJ2-7|TRBV4-1
CASSHIVGQGPYEQYF
TGCGCCAGCAGCCACATAGTCGGACAGGGACCCTACGAGCAGTACTTC
>NA|NA|TRBJ1-5|TRBV11-2
CASSRQYNQPQHF
TGTGCCAGCAGCCGACAGTATAATCAGCCCCAGCATTTT
>NA|TRBD2|TRBJ2-1|TRBV7-2
CASSLGLAYEQFF
TGTGCCAGCAGCTTGGGACTAGCGTATGAGCAGTTCTTC
>NA|TRBD1|TRBJ1-5|TRBV6-5
CASSKGTGAQPQHF
TGTGCCAGCAGTAAGGGGACAGGGGCTCAGCCCCAGCATTTT
>once|TRBD2|TRBJ2-1|TRBV30
CAWSVAGRANEQFF
TGTGCCTGGAGTGTAGCCGGGAGGGCCAATGAGCAGTTCTTC
>NA|TRBD1|TRBJ2-3|TRBV28
CASSFLRDRGTDTQYF
TGTGCCAGCAGTTTCCTCCGGGACAGGGGGACAGATACGCAGTATTTT
>NA|NA|TRBJ1-3|TRBV11-2
CASSPGGLGSGNTIYF
TGTGCCAGCAGCCCAGGAGGGCTGGGCTCTGGAAACACCATATATTTT
>NA|TRBD1|TRBJ2-7|TRBV12-5
CASGPDRVYEQYF
TGTGCTAGTGGCCCGGACAGGGTCTACGAGCAGTACTTC
>once|TRBD1|TRBJ2-5|TRBV6-5
CASSRTGGYETQYF
TGTGCCAGCAGTCGGACAGGGGGGTACGAGACCCAGTACTTC
>NA|NA|TRBJ1-4|TRBV7-9
CASSATGSTNEKLFF
TGTGCCAGCAGCGCCACAGGATCCACTAATGAAAAACTGTTTTTT
>NA|NA|TRBJ2-3|TRBV19
CATEDVEDTQYF
TGTGCCACCGAGGATGTCGAGGATACGCAGTATTTT
>few|TRBD2|TRBJ2-5|TRBV6-1
CASSEGVSGGQETQYF
TGTGCCAGCAGTGAAGGTGTTAGCGGGGGTCAAGAGACCCAGTACTTC
>NA|TRBD2|TRBJ2-5|TRBV11-2
CASSVGGMETQYF
TGTGCCAGCAGCGTGGGAGGGATGGAGACCCAGTACTTC
>few|TRBD2|TRBJ2-1|TRBV5-4
CASSLGATSGGNEQFF
TGTGCCAGCAGCTTGGGAGCGACTAGCGGGGGAAATGAGCAGTTCTTC
>NA|NA|TRBJ1-6|TRBV4-3
CASSQNREPPLHF
TGCGCCAGCAGCCAGAACAGGGAGCCACCCCTCCACTTT
>NA|TRBD1|TRBJ2-5|TRBV6-6
CASSSAGTGRQETQYF
TGTGCCAGCAGTTCGGCCGGGACAGGGAGGCAAGAGACCCAGTACTTC
>few|NA|TRBJ2-5|TRBV4-1
CASSQDGSGRQETQYF
TGCGCCAGCAGCCAAGACGGATCAGGCCGCCAAGAGACCCAGTACTTC
>NA|NA|TRBJ2-1|TRBV7-9
CASLRDKTRNEQFF
TGTGCCAGCCTCCGGGACAAGACCCGCAATGAGCAGTTCTTC
>NA|NA|TRBJ2-7|TRBV10-3
CAISVDGRGTYEQYF
TGTGCCATCAGTGTCGACGGACGGGGAACCTACGAGCAGTACTTC
>NA|TRBD1|TRBJ1-6|TRBV19
CASRLTPWAGTGNSPLHF
TGTGCCAGTAGGCTTACCCCGTGGGCCGGGACAGGGAATTCACCCCTCCACTTT
>NA|TRBD1|TRBJ1-2|TRBV6-5
CASSWGQGGGYTF
TGTGCCAGCAGTTGGGGACAGGGGGGTGGCTACACCTTC
>NA|TRBD2|TRBJ2-2|TRBV7-2
CASSLRSSGIRAGELFF
TGTGCCAGCAGCTTAAGGTCTAGCGGGATTCGAGCCGGGGAGCTGTTTTTT
>NA|NA|TRBJ1-2|TRBV5-4
CASSLVKLAARNSNYGYTF
TGTGCCAGCAGCTTGGTTAAGCTGGCAGCGCGAAATTCTAACTATGGCTACACCTTC
>few|TRBD2|TRBJ2-1|TRBV11-2
CASSATSGGGYEQFF
TGTGCCAGCAGCGCGACTAGCGGGGGAGGATATGAGCAGTTCTTC
>NA|TRBD1|TRBJ2-7|TRBV2
CTSKRGQGSYEQYF
TGCACCTCAAAGAGGGGACAGGGGTCCTACGAGCAGTACTTC
>NA|TRBD1|TRBJ2-7|TRBV2
CASCRDRVGEQYF
TGTGCCAGCTGCCGGGACAGGGTGGGCGAGCAGTACTTC
>NA|TRBD2|TRBJ2-3|TRBV27
CASSLTSGRIDTQYF
TGTGCCAGCAGTTTAACTAGCGGGAGGATTGATACGCAGTATTTT
>NA|NA|TRBJ2-5|TRBV7-7
CASSLVNTKETQYF
TGTGCCAGCAGCTTAGTGAACACTAAAGAGACCCAGTACTTC
>NA|NA|TRBJ1-1|TRBV5-1
CASSFNPLNTEAFF
TGCGCCAGCAGCTTCAATCCCCTGAACACTGAAGCTTTCTTT
>NA|NA|TRBJ1-5|TRBV2
CASSAEYQPQHF
TGTGCCAGCAGTGCTGAGTATCAGCCCCAGCATTTT
>few|NA|TRBJ1-5|TRBV19
CASRLNTDGSQPQHF
TGTGCCAGTAGACTAAACACCGACGGTAGTCAGCCCCAGCATTTT
>once|TRBD2|TRBJ2-7|TRBV7-9
CASSLIAGGPPYEQYF
TGTGCCAGCAGCTTAATAGCGGGAGGGCCCCCCTACGAGCAGTACTTC
>NA|NA|TRBJ2-5|TRBV11-2
CASSLGAVYQETQYF
TGTGCCAGCAGCTTAGGGGCAGTGTACCAAGAGACCCAGTACTTC
>NA|TRBD1|TRBJ2-7|TRBV30
CAWEHRGLTYEQYF
TGTGCCTGGGAGCACAGGGGCTTGACCTACGAGCAGTACTTC
>NA|NA|TRBJ1-2|TRBV7-9
CSSSFERNYGYTF
TGTTCCAGCAGCTTTGAGAGGAACTATGGCTACACCTTC
>NA|TRBD2|TRBJ2-1|TRBV4-1
CASSQMLAGYNEQFF
TGCGCCAGCAGCCAAATGCTAGCGGGGTACAATGAGCAGTTCTTC
>NA|TRBD1|TRBJ2-7|TRBV5-1
CASSAATGLDEQYF
TGCGCCAGCAGCGCTGCGACAGGGTTGGACGAGCAGTACTTC
>NA|NA|TRBJ2-1|TRBV9
CASNHQWSYNEQFF
TGTGCCAGCAACCATCAGTGGTCCTACAATGAGCAGTTCTTC
>NA|NA|TRBJ2-5|TRBV7-2
CASSFGQEAQYF
TGTGCCAGCAGCTTCGGCCAAGAGGCCCAGTACTTC
>NA|NA|TRBJ1-4|TRBV2
CASSVSGFATNEKLFF
TGTGCCAGCAGTGTCTCGGGATTTGCAACTAATGAAAAACTGTTTTTT